Listed below are T cell receptor beta chains from one sample, sequenced in a study of T cells after yellow fever vaccination. Each CDR3 protein gets one entry after TCRdb re-called the 5' RACE reads with MiXCR. The sample records 280,000 or so distinct CDR3 sequences, under 9% being singletons. The source was CD4+ T cells sorted from PBMCs, collected 5 days after the yellow fever booster vaccination. All receptors come from a man aged 18 to 29 who received the YFV17D yellow fever vaccine. The conserved cysteine and the conserved F or W are not part of the CDR3 here. Where a row states a size, it is once, few, many or the class of an expanded clone; other rows omit it.

J	size	V	CDR3
TRBJ2-5	.	TRBV4-1	ASSQVLSAGGPLTTQY
TRBJ2-5	.	TRBV5-6	ASSLPFRGVGQETQY
TRBJ2-3	.	TRBV2	ASAGRTDTQY
TRBJ2-5	few	TRBV3-1	ASSQFKGKETQY
TRBJ1-1	few	TRBV18	ASSPAAGLGTEAF
TRBJ2-6	few	TRBV6-1	ASSLSYSGANVLT
TRBJ2-1	many	TRBV11-2	ASSLDGRGARNEQF
TRBJ2-2	.	TRBV12-3/TRBV12-4	ASSFGYTGELF
TRBJ2-3	few	TRBV5-4	ASSGVGGLHTDTQY
TRBJ1-2	few	TRBV30	AWSGTGSYGYT
TRBJ2-5	few	TRBV6-2/TRBV6-3	ASRLAGGETQY
TRBJ1-1	.	TRBV20-1	SARSGPPDTEAF
TRBJ2-4	few	TRBV7-2	ASSFNRGDIQY
TRBJ2-7	.	TRBV4-1	ASSLSYPESYEQY
TRBJ2-5	many	TRBV20-1	SASSGGQETQY
TRBJ2-3	.	TRBV6-2/TRBV6-3	ASSYNPSTDTQY
TRBJ2-3	.	TRBV12-3/TRBV12-4	ASSLEGQLGTQY
TRBJ1-1	.	TRBV29-1	SVVIGQLNTEAF
TRBJ1-2	.	TRBV20-1	SARNRGRGDYGYT
TRBJ2-2	many	TRBV4-3	ASSQDRGTGELF
TRBJ1-1	few	TRBV20-1	SARRPTGMNTEAF
TRBJ2-1	.	TRBV10-3	AIGESLNTYNEQF
TRBJ1-2	few	TRBV4-2	ASSQDRQGPYGYT
TRBJ2-5	many	TRBV5-1	ASSWRDEETQY
TRBJ1-5	many	TRBV4-1	ASSQDPGHNNQPQH